One and the same sample provided the 14 T cell receptor beta chains below, sequenced in a study of T cells in Graves' hyperthyroidism and ophthalmopathy. Amplification of TCR beta CDR3 regions used RNA as the template. Using the HTBI primer set, a first-round RT-PCR was run on the TCR CDR3. TCRdb reprocessed the multiplex PCR reads via MiXCR and lists one record per CDR3 protein. The sample lists about 570,000 distinct CDR3 sequences; more than 45% were seen once. Material: peripheral blood or thyroid tissue (not recorded which). These receptors originate from an adult woman with Graves' disease, either hyperthyroidism or ophthalmopathy (not recorded which).

The chain uses TRBV2 and TRBJ2-7, with 7 bases that match TRBD2. V shed 1 base and J 2 bases; nucleotides not matched to a gene: 8. Germline V gives CDR1 SNHLY, CDR2 FYNNEI. CDR3 length equals 16 residues. The chain's CDR3 is CASSEGAGTTTYEQYF. The CDR3, as DNA: TGTGCCAGCAGTGAAGGAGCCGGGACTACAACCTACGAGCAGTACTTC.

This clonotype occurred many times. This chain uses TRBV7-9 with TRBJ1-2; no reliable D call. Trimming left V 5 bases short and J 8 bases short, with 15 bases between. This CDR3 contains 13 residues. Looked up from germline, CDR1 is SEHNR and CDR2 is FQNEAQ (reference sequence). CDR3 in DNA: TGTGCCAGCAGCCGCGGGGAGTCGGAAGGCTACACCTTC. Translation gives CASSRGESEGYTF.

With regard to this clonotype: A much larger clone differs by one base, so this may be a read error. This chain uses TRBV10-3 with TRBJ1-6; possible D gene TRBD1, 5 bases. Trimming took off 7 bases at V and 12 bases at J, with 16 bases between the two ends. This CDR3 region has 13 residues. The germline CDR1 and CDR2 sequences are ENHRY and SYGVKD. CDR3: CAINGTPQQPLHF. The CDR3 region has the DNA TGTGCCATCAACGGGACGCCTCAACAACCCCTCCACTTT.

A word on this clonotype: The junction shows a germline mismatch at one end, possibly a read error. V usage is TRBV19 and J usage is TRBJ2-7; possibly TRBD1 for D (5 bases). CDR3 length equals 15 residues. The germline gives CDR1 LNHDA, CDR2 SQIVND (reference sequence). The CDR3 DNA reads TGTGCCGGTAGTATTTCGATAATGGGGCCCTACGAGCAGTACTTC. Translation: CAGSISIMGPYEQYF.

There are many counts of this clonotype. This rearrangement joins TRBV9 to TRBJ2-7, with unresolved D. The CDR3 loop spans 12 amino acids. CDR1 is SGDLS and CDR2 is YYNGEE in the germline V gene. V was trimmed by 10 bases and J by 7 bases, leaving 18 bases between them. The CDR3 reads CASRRTSREQYF. The CDR3 coding sequence is TGTGCCTCTCGCCGTACCTCCAGGGAGCAGTACTTC.

The V call is TRBV18, the J call TRBJ1-2; tentative D call: TRBD1 (5 bases). Germline lookup yields CDR1 KGHSH and CDR2 LQKENI. The CDR3 loop spans 16 amino acids. V lost 2 bases to trimming and J lost 0 bases, with 13 bases between them. The CDR3, as DNA: TGTGCCAGCTCACCAGGAGGAGGGACTTCTAACTATGGCTACACCTTC. Protein: CASSPGGGTSNYGYTF. Full variable domain (outside the CDR3, taken from reference TRBV18 and TRBJ1-2): NAGVMQNPRHLVRRRGQEARLRCSPMKGHSHVYWYRQLPEEGLKFMVYLQKENIIDESGMPKERFSAEFPKEGPSILRIQQVVRGDSAAYFCASSPGGGTSNYGYTFGSGTRLTVV.

About this clonotype itself: A read error is possible here, since a much larger clone lies one base away. The gene calls are TRBV5-6 and TRBJ1-1; 7 positions match TRBD1. This CDR3 region has 15 residues. Germline CDR1 reads SGHDT; CDR2 reads YYEEEE. V lost 0 bases, J lost 3 bases, and 5 bases stayed unmatched. The CDR3 here is CASSLAETGYTEAFF. The DNA for the CDR3 is TGTGCCAGCAGCTTGGCGGAGACAGGGTACACTGAAGCTTTCTTT.

The chain is built from TRBV20-1 and TRBJ1-2; D is possibly TRBD1 (6 bases). Per the germline V gene, CDR1 is DFQATT and CDR2 is SNEGSKA (reference sequence). The V gene lost 6 bases and the J gene lost 5 bases, with 13 bases spanning the gap. The CDR3 has 12 amino acids. CDR3 sequence reads: CSARTVLYGYTF. CDR3 in DNA: TGCAGTGCGCGGACAGTCTTATATGGCTACACCTTC.

The chain carries TRBV20-1 and TRBJ1-2, with 7 bases that match TRBD1. Trimming at V came to 5 bases and at J to 6 bases, leaving 6 bases not matched to a gene. Looked up from germline, CDR1 is DFQATT and CDR2 is SNEGSKA (reference sequence). The length of the CDR3 is 12 residues. The chain's CDR3 is CSAGSTGDGYTF. CDR3 coding DNA: TGCAGTGCTGGATCAACAGGGGATGGCTACACCTTC.

The V gene is TRBV19, the J gene TRBJ1-1, with D possibly matching TRBD1 (6 bases). V lost 9 bases and J 5 bases, leaving 10 bases between the germline ends. The CDR3 extends over 11 amino acids. Germline values: CDR1 LNHDA, CDR2 SQIVND (reference sequence). The CDR3 reads CASGDRTEAFF. The CDR3 coding sequence is TGTGCCAGCGGAGACAGGACTGAAGCTTTCTTT.

The J gene is TRBJ2-5, the V gene TRBV29-1; 8 bases align to TRBD1. The CDR3 covers 12 residues. With V trimmed by 4 bases and J by 3 bases, 1 base remained unmatched. Germline CDR1 is SQVTM and CDR2 is ANQGSEA. CDR3 bases: TGCAGCGTTGCACAGGGGGAAGAGACCCAGTACTTC. Translating it yields CSVAQGEETQYF.

This chain links TRBV25-1 with TRBJ1-6; unclear D gene. The V and J ends lost 8 bases and 9 bases respectively, with 20 bases between them. CDR1 is MGHDK, CDR2 SYGVNS, per germline. CDR3 length: 15 residues. CDR3 coding DNA: TGTGCCAGCCATCCCCCGGGGAGCGGTAGTTCACCCCTCCACTTT. Amino acid sequence: CASHPPGSGSSPLHF.

The chain is built from TRBV7-7 and TRBJ2-5, with 11 positions matching TRBD1. CDR3 size: 16 residues. CDR1 is SSHAT and CDR2 is FNYEAQ in the germline V gene (reference sequence). V lost 0 bases, J lost 5 bases, and 5 bases stayed unmatched. Here the CDR3 reads CASSLAGDRGTETQYF. CDR3 bases: TGTGCCAGCAGCTTAGCGGGGGACAGGGGGACGGAGACCCAGTACTTC.

The sample holds a few counts of this clonotype. This rearrangement joins TRBV15 to TRBJ1-1, with unresolved D. Germline lookup yields CDR1 LNHNV and CDR2 YYDKDF (reference sequence). Between the trimmed V and J ends, which lost 4 bases and 0 bases, there was a span of 6 bases. CDR3 size: 13 residues. The CDR3 here is CATSISVNTEAFF. The CDR3 coding sequence is TGTGCCACCAGCATCTCAGTGAACACTGAAGCTTTCTTT. The variable domain in full, with the rest retrieved from reference TRBV15 and TRBJ1-1, is DAMVIQNPRYQVTQFGKPVTLSCSQTLNHNVMYWYQQKSSQAPKLLFHYYDKDFNNEADTPDNFQSRRPNTSFCFLDIRSPGLGDTAMYLCATSISVNTEAFFGQGTRLTVV.